These T cell receptor beta chains were read from a single sample in a study of blood T cell repertoires in COVID-19. Produced via immunoSEQ multiplex PCR; TCRdb's table is partial and in-frame only. This table holds roughly 70,000 clones, 70% to 90% found once. The material sequenced was peripheral blood. The receptors were gathered from a man in his 70s with acute or convalescent COVID-19. Each CDR3 is given with its conserved first and last residue. The D gene is left open where the match is weak. Clone sizes are given selectively: once, few, many, or a class where the clone is expanded.

j_call | d_call | clone_size | v_call | cdr3_nt | cdr3_aa
TRBJ2-6 | - | - | TRBV4-3 | TGCGCCAGCAGCCCCTCGACAGCAGGGGCCAACGTCCTGACTTTC | CASSPSTAGANVLTF
TRBJ1-2 | - | - | TRBV14 | TGTGCCAGCAGCCAGAAAACAGGGTTTAACTATGGCTACACCTTC | CASSQKTGFNYGYTF
TRBJ1-2 | - | once | TRBV4-1 | TGCGCCAGCAGCCAAGATCTGAGGTCACACTATGGCTACACCTTC | CASSQDLRSHYGYTF
TRBJ1-4 | - | - | TRBV6-6 | TGTGCCAGCGCTCGGGACTTTAATGAAAAACTGTTTTTT | CASARDFNEKLFF
TRBJ2-3 | TRBD1 | - | TRBV2 | TGTGCCAGCAGTGAACGACAGGGATATACGCAGTATTTT | CASSERQGYTQYF
TRBJ2-5 | TRBD1 | - | TRBV7-2 | TGTGCCAGCAGCTGGGACAGGGGGTACCAAGAGACCCAGTACTTC | CASSWDRGYQETQYF
TRBJ2-7 | TRBD2 | - | TRBV6-2/TRBV6-3 | TGTGCCAGCAGTTTCCCTCTGGGCGGGGGGCCATACGAGCAGTACTTC | CASSFPLGGGPYEQYF
TRBJ1-3 | TRBD1 | - | TRBV19 | TGTGCCAGTAAAGGACAGGCTGGAAACACCATATATTTT | CASKGQAGNTIYF
TRBJ1-5 | TRBD1 | few | TRBV24-1 | TGTGCCACCAGTGAAACCGGGACAGGCCCGTATGGGGCCCAGCATTTT | CATSETGTGPYGAQHF
TRBJ2-3 | - | - | TRBV27 | TGTGCCAGCAGTTACCTAGCCTCAGGGGCAGATACGCAGTATTTT | CASSYLASGADTQYF
TRBJ1-5 | - | - | TRBV19 | TGTGCCAGTAGTGTCAGGGGATACAATCAGCCCCAGCATTTT | CASSVRGYNQPQHF
TRBJ2-6 | - | - | TRBV5-5 | TGTGCCAGCAGCTTGGGGACTACCTCCTCTGGGGCCAACGTCCTGACTTTC | CASSLGTTSSGANVLTF
TRBJ1-6 | - | - | TRBV5-1 | TGCGCCAGCAGCTCGTACAGCGGGCCGGTTTCACCCCTCCACTTT | CASSSYSGPVSPLHF
TRBJ2-7 | TRBD1 | - | TRBV7-2 | TGTGCCAGCAGTAAGACAGGGGTTTCTTATTACGAGCAGTACTTC | CASSKTGVSYYEQYF
TRBJ1-4 | TRBD1 | - | TRBV19 | TGTGCCAGTAGTATAGGAAGAGTGGAGGGACAGGGGGAAGTTCTCCTGGAAAAACTGTTTTTT | CASSIGRVEGQGEVLLEKLFF
TRBJ1-2 | TRBD1 | - | TRBV19 | TGTGCCAGTAGTCTTACAGGGGGAAATGGCTACACCTTC | CASSLTGGNGYTF
TRBJ2-1 | TRBD1 | - | TRBV5-1 | TGCGCCAGCAGCGGGACAGGGGTTCTTTCGAATGAGCAGTTCTTC | CASSGTGVLSNEQFF
TRBJ2-1 | TRBD2 | - | TRBV18 | TGTGCCAGCTCACCGGGGGGGGGCTACAATGAGCAGTTCTTC | CASSPGGGYNEQFF
TRBJ2-1 | - | - | TRBV11-3 | TGTGCCAGCAGCTTTGGGGGCCACAATGAGCAGTTCTTC | CASSFGGHNEQFF
TRBJ2-5 | TRBD2 | - | TRBV3-1/TRBV3-2 | TGTGCCAGCAGCCACCCCCCGGACAGCGGGGGACAAGAGACCCAGTACTTC | CASSHPPDSGGQETQYF
TRBJ2-2 | - | - | TRBV24-1 | TGTGCCACCAGTGATCCCGGACAGTCCGGGGAGCTGTTTTTT | CATSDPGQSGELFF
TRBJ2-3 | TRBD2 | - | TRBV24-1 | TGTGCCACCAGTGATCCCCGGGGACTAGCGGGGATCACAGATACGCAGTATTTT | CATSDPRGLAGITDTQYF
TRBJ2-1 | - | once | TRBV6-2/TRBV6-3 | TGTGCCAGCAGCCATCGACTCCGTAACAATGAGCAGTTCTTC | CASSHRLRNNEQFF
TRBJ1-5 | - | - | TRBV10-2 | TGCGCCACGCGGGAGGGTGGAAGCAATCAGCCCCAGCATTTT | CATREGGSNQPQHF
TRBJ1-6 | TRBD1 | - | TRBV5-6 | TGTGCCAGCAGCGTGACAGGGGGGAATTCACCCCTCCACTTT | CASSVTGGNSPLHF
TRBJ2-7 | - | - | TRBV4-1 | TGCGCCAGCAGCCAAATGGGGGGTCCTAACGAGCAGTACTTC | CASSQMGGPNEQYF
TRBJ1-2 | - | - | TRBV27 | TGTGCCAGCAGCCCCCAACGGGTTAACTATGGCTACACCTTC | CASSPQRVNYGYTF
TRBJ2-3 | TRBD1 | - | TRBV27 | TGTGCCAGCAGTTTATCTCTACAGGGGGCGAGCACAGATACGCAGTATTTT | CASSLSLQGASTDTQYF
TRBJ1-1 | TRBD1 | - | TRBV15 | TGTGCCACCAGCAATCAAAAACAGGGGTATAGTCGAGCTTTCTTT | CATSNQKQGYSRAFF
TRBJ1-4 | - | few | TRBV5-6 | TGTGCCAGCAGCCCCCTCGCTACTCGTGAAAAACTGTTTTTT | CASSPLATREKLFF
TRBJ2-3 | TRBD1 | - | TRBV27 | TGTGCCAGCAGCGTTGACAGGGCGAAAGATACGCAGTATTTT | CASSVDRAKDTQYF
TRBJ1-2 | - | - | TRBV4-1 | TGCGCCAGCAGCCAAGATTGGGCAGGGGCCTATGGCTACACCTTC | CASSQDWAGAYGYTF
TRBJ1-3 | - | once | TRBV11-2 | TGTGCCAGCAGCTTAGTTCCCCTCTCTGGAAACACCATATATTTT | CASSLVPLSGNTIYF
TRBJ2-2 | - | - | TRBV19 | TGTGCCAGTAGTTTACGACAGTACGCGAACACCGGGGAGCTGTTTTTT | CASSLRQYANTGELFF
TRBJ2-7 | - | - | TRBV4-3 | TGCGCCAGCAGCCAGGAACCAGGGGATAGCTCCTACGAGCAGTACTTC | CASSQEPGDSSYEQYF
TRBJ2-1 | TRBD1 | - | TRBV5-6 | TGTGCCAGCGAGTGGGGACAGGGCTACAATGAGCAGTTCTTC | CASEWGQGYNEQFF
TRBJ2-1 | - | - | TRBV6-5 | TGTGCCAGCAGTTACCGGACAGTCCCGCAGGGCAATGAGCAGTTCTTC | CASSYRTVPQGNEQFF
TRBJ2-1 | - | - | TRBV7-9 | TGTGCCAGCAGCTTTCCCGACAGGAATGAGCAGTTCTTC | CASSFPDRNEQFF
TRBJ1-1 | TRBD1 | - | TRBV7-9 | TGTGCCAGCAGCCCAGGGACAGTCACTGAAGCTTTCTTT | CASSPGTVTEAFF